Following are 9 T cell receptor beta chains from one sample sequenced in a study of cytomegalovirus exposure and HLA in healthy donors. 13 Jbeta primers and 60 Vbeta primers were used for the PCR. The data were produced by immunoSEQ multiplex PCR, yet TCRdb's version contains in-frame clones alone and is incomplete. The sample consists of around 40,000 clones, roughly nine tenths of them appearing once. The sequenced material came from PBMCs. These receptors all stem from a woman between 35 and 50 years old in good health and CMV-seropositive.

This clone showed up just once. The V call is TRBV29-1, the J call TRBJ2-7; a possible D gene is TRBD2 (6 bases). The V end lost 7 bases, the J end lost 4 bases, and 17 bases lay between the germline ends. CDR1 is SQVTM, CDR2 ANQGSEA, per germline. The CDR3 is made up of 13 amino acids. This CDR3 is CSASGLPGYEQYF. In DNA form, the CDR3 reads TGCAGCGCCTCGGGACTCCCAGGGTACGAGCAGTACTTC.

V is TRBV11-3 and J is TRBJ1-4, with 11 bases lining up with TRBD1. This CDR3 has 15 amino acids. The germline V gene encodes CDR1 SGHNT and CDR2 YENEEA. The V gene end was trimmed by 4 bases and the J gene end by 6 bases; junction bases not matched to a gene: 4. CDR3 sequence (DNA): TGTGCCAGCAGCTCCGGACAGGGGGCGGATGAAAAACTGTTTTTT. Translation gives CASSSGQGADEKLFF.

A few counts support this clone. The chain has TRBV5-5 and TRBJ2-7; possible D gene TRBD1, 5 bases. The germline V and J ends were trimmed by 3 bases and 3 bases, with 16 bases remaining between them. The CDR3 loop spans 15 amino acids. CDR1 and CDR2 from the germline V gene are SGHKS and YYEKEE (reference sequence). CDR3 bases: TGTGCCAGCAGCTCATTGTCGGACATGGGCTACGAGCAGTACTTC. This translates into CASSSLSDMGYEQYF.

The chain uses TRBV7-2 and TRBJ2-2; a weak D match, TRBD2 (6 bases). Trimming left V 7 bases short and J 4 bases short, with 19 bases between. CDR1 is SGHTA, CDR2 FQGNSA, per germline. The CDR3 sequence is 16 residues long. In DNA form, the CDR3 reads TGTGCCAGCATCGTGGGAGGACTTGCGAGCACCGGGGAGCTGTTTTTT. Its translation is CASIVGGLASTGELFF.

CDR3 in DNA: TGTGCCAGCAGGCGGACAGCCGTACCCAACGTCCTGACTTTC. Encoded protein: CASRRTAVPNVLTF. This rearrangement joins TRBV6-1 to TRBJ2-6, with a tentative D call TRBD1 (6 bases). The V gene's germline CDR1 is MNHNS and CDR2 SASEGT. The CDR3 length is 14 residues. With 6 bases removed from V and 8 bases from J, the gap between germline ends came to 14 bases.

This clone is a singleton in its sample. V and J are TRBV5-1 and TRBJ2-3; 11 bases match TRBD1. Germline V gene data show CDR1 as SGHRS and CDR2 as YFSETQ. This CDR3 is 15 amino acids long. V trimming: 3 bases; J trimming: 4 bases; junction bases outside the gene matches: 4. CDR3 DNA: TGCGCCAGCAGCTCGGGACAGGGGGTTGCAGATACGCAGTATTTT. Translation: CASSSGQGVADTQYF. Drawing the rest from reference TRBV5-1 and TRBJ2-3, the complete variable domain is KAGVTQTPRYLIKTRGQQVTLSCSPISGHRSVSWYQQTPGQGLQFLFEYFSETQRNKGNFPGRFSGRQFSNSRSEMNVSTLELGDSALYLCASSSGQGVADTQYFGPGTRLTVL.

The CDR3 protein is CASSSADEQYF. The CDR3 nucleotides are TGTGCCAGCAGCTCTGCAGACGAGCAGTACTTC. The rearrangement uses TRBV5-6 and TRBJ2-7; D remains ambiguous. The CDR3 runs to 11 residues. The V end lost 3 bases, the J end lost 5 bases, and 6 bases lay between the germline ends. Germline V gene data show CDR1 as SGHDT and CDR2 as YYEEEE.

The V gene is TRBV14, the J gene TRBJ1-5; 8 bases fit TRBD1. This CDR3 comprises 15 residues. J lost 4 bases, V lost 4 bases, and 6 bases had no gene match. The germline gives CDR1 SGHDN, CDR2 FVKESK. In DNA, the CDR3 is TGTGCCAGCAGCCCGGGGACAGGAGAAAATCAGCCCCAGCATTTT. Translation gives CASSPGTGENQPQHF.

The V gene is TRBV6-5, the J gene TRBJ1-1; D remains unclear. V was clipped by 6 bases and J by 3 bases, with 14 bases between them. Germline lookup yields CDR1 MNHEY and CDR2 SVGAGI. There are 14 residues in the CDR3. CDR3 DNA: TGTGCCAGCAGCCCCAGGTCCTTCCACACTGAAGCTTTCTTT. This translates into CASSPRSFHTEAFF.